This TCR beta chain was recorded in a study of vaccination and CD4 T cells after COVID-19 (dated by TCRdb to between 2021 and 2024). Notes on the research overall: SARS-CoV-2 positivity had been established in the convalescent patients by nasal swab PCR, and mild disease was recorded in some 10 of these patients and severe disease in one. Six males and four females were included in the convalescent cohort, with two Hispanic individuals, seven Caucasians, two Asians and one multiracial person represented. Two doses of either the Pfizer-BioNTech BNT162b2 vaccine (n=8) or the Moderna mRNA-1273 vaccine (n=2) were administered to participants. Post-COVID blood samples from convalescent patients were collected a median of around 110 days after diagnosis, with a range of 35 to 161 days. The time from the second vaccine dose to post-vaccine blood sampling had a median of 72 days and ranged from roughly 13 to 241 days. The cultures were stimulated with overlapping spike peptide pools from SARS-CoV-2 and from the common cold coronaviruses HCoV-NL63, HCoV-OC43 and HCoV-229E. Control cultures used a CEFX viral epitope pool as positive control, an HIV-1 Nef peptide pool as negative control, or no peptide. In roughly eleven COVID-19 convalescent patients and several infection-naive healthy vaccine recipients, the spike-specific CD4+ TCR repertoire before mRNA vaccination was compared with the repertoire after mRNA vaccination. Broad study findings and their caveats: In convalescent patients, a median 86.3% of post-vaccine SARS-CoV-2-reactive clones were detected only after vaccination, and vaccine-specific priming was suggested by this finding. The number of convalescent patients in the study was relatively small, and the study did not examine early timepoints following natural infection. Of the vaccine-specific clones in convalescent patients, 304 of 307, or nearly all, reacted only to SARS-CoV-2 spike and did not cross-react with common cold coronaviruses. An increase in the median number of SARS-CoV-2-reactive clonotypes from approximately 20 after infection to 35 to 40 after vaccination was observed, but the change was not found to be significant.

With respect to this clonotype: The antigen it binds to is not known. No much larger clonotype is one base removed from it; base qualities were not supplied.

The library came from PCR. DNA from cultured CD4+ T cells was subjected to TCR sequencing with the Oncomine TCR Beta short-read assay at the Johns Hopkins FTIC core. The QIAamp micro DNA kit was used to extract genomic DNA from the cultured CD4+ T cells. Oncomine TCR Beta libraries from cultured CD4+ T cells were pooled with unique dual indexes and sequenced on an Illumina iSeq 100. As for the authors' bioinformatics: Non-productive sequences were filtered out, and CDR3s that did not start with C, did not end with F or W, or were shorter than 7 amino acids were discarded. Antigen-specific clonotypes were identified with the MANAFEST web application by comparing peptide-stimulated wells with reference and other culture wells. To be called positive, a clone needed an FDR below 0.05, an odds ratio above 5, and a productive frequency above 0.1% in at least two of three replicate wells. A clonotype counted as cross-reactive if it showed significant expansion both in the SARS-CoV-2 spike wells and in at least one common cold coronavirus spike condition. Levenshtein distances (stringdist) and unrooted phylogenetic trees (ape) in R version 3.6.1 were used to assess CDR3 homology. Through fastp at Q25 and MiXCR, TCRdb rebuilt clones from the public reads, retaining in-frame beta chains. CDR3 protein sequences are deduplicated, and each keeps its most common genes and DNA. The V and J calls and clone size come from TCRdb's table, not from the authors' own analysis. This sample gives under 15,000 distinct CDR3 sequences in total; 41% of them show up just once. 9.2% of the sample rests with the top ten.

Explained via the paper, the treatment or condition label denotes: approximately nine-day PBMC culture with coronavirus spike peptide pools or control peptides (ViraFEST assay). The ViraFEST assay was used in the study, in which antigen-specific T cells were expanded with peptide pools and expanded clonotypes were subsequently identified by TCR sequencing. The positive SARS-CoV-2 PCR tests of the convalescent patients were dated from March to December 2020, before the Alpha, Beta and Delta variants emerged in the United States. Fewer than 2.5 million PBMCs per well were cultured in IMDM with approximately 5.5% human AB serum and 8.5 to 10 IU/ml IL-2, plus 10 ug/ml peptide pools. Half of the culture medium was replaced with fresh IL-2-containing medium on days 3 and 7. After 10 to 11 days of culture, CD4+ T cells were isolated by negative selection using the EasySep CD4+ T cell isolation kit. Ficoll-Paque Plus gradient centrifugation was used to isolate PBMCs from whole blood, and the isolated PBMCs were then either used fresh or cryopreserved at -140C. Culture conditions were generally each tested in triplicate wells.

Reading the germline V gene (reference sequence) gives CDR1 DFQATT and CDR2 SNEGSKA. The CDR3 numbers 13 residues from cysteine through phenylalanine. The sequence is cut down to CDR3 DNA, 39 bases in frame from base 1. At the junction V is shortened by 0 bases and J by 5 bases, with 10 bases in between. Sequencing used CD4+ T cells from blood, cultured in vitro, obtained after SARS-CoV-2 vaccination. The sequence is built from TRBV20-1 and TRBJ1-1, with the D gene not confidently named. This clonotype originated in a human donor who had recovered from COVID-19. The DNA sequence is given as TGCAGTGCTAGAGATCCACAGTCAACTGAAGCTTTCTTT. Translated, it reads CSARDPQSTEAFF.